The clone carrying this T cell receptor beta chain was detected ten times or more. This sample is drawn from a study of metastatic and nonmetastatic thyroid tumors. TCRdb called clones again from the PCR reads with MiXCR. In the table there are about 92,000 clones, under 15% of which are singletons. Thyroid surgery took place with no prior treatment in any patient. The TCR sequence derives from a female donor with papillary thyroid cancer or a benign thyroid nodule (not recorded which). Some clones in this sample may be carry-over from other donors' samples. The source material was blood.

CDR3 sequence (DNA): TGCGCCAGCAGCCCCCCTCTCGGACGGCACTCCTACGAGCAGTACTTC. This translates into CASSPPLGRHSYEQYF. The genes are TRBV4-1 and TRBJ2-7; D gene ambiguous. The V end lost 4 bases, the J end lost 0 bases, and 16 bases lay between the germline ends. Germline loops: CDR1 MGHRA, CDR2 YSYEKL. The CDR3 has 16 residues.